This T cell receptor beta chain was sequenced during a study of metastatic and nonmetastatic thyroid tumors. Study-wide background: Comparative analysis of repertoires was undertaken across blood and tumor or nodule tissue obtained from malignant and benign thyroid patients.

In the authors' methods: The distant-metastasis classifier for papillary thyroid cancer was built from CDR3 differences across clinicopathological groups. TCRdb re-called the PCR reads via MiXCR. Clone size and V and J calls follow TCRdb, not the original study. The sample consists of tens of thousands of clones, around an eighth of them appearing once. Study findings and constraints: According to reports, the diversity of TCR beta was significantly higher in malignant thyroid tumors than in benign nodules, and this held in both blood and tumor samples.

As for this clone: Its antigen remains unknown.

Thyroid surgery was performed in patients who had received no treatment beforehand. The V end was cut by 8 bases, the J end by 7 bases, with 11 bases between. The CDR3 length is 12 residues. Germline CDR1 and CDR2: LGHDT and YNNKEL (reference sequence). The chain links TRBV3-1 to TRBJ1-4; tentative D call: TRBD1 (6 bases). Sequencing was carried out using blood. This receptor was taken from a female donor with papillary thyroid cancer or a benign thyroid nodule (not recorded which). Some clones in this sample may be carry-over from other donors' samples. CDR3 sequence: CASGGPGEKLFF. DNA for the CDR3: TGTGCCAGCGGGGGGCCTGGTGAAAAACTGTTTTTT.